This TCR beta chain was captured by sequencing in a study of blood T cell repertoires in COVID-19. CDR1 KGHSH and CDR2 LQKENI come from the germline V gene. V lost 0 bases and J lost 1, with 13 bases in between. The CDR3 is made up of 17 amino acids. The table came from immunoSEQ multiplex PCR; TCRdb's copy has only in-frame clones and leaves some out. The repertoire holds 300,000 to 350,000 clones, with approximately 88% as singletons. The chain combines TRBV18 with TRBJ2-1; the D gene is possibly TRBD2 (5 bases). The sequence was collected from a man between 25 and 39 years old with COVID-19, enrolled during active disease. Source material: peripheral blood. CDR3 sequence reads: CASSPPRARNSYNEQFF. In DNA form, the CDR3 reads TGTGCCAGCTCACCACCGAGGGCCCGAAATTCCTACAATGAGCAGTTCTTC.